These T cell receptor beta chains were read from a single sample in a study of blood T cell repertoires in COVID-19. Here immunoSEQ multiplex PCR was the method, and the copy in TCRdb shows in-frame clones only, minus some. Among fewer than 450,000 clones listed, 90% were seen once. The source material was PBMCs or T cells enriched from blood (not recorded which). These receptors were collected from a young man who had recovered from COVID-19. Both conserved end residues are part of each CDR3. The D gene is left open where the match is weak. Only part of the rows carry a size: once, few, many, or a class if the clone is expanded.

V gene: TRBV29-1
D gene: TRBD1
clone size: NA
J gene: TRBJ2-4
CDR3 DNA: TGCAGTGCTCAGGGGGCTTCTCGGAACATTCAGTACTTC
CDR3 protein: CSAQGASRNIQYF

V gene: TRBV5-1
D gene: NA
clone size: once
J gene: TRBJ1-1
CDR3 DNA: TGCGCCAGCAGCCTACAGGAGAACACTGAAGCTTTCTTT
CDR3 protein: CASSLQENTEAFF

V gene: TRBV28
D gene: TRBD2
clone size: NA
J gene: TRBJ2-7
CDR3 DNA: TGTGCCAGCAGTTTTTACCTAGCGGGAGTCTACGAGCAGTACTTC
CDR3 protein: CASSFYLAGVYEQYF

V gene: TRBV21-1
D gene: NA
clone size: NA
J gene: TRBJ1-4
CDR3 DNA: TGTGCCAGCAGCAAGGTCCCTGCCACCTCCCGGGACAGGGGGCGTCTTGAAAAACTGTTTTTT
CDR3 protein: CASSKVPATSRDRGRLEKLFF

V gene: TRBV28
D gene: TRBD1
clone size: NA
J gene: TRBJ1-2
CDR3 DNA: TGTGCCAGCAGCCCTCGGACAGGCGGCTACACCTTC
CDR3 protein: CASSPRTGGYTF

V gene: TRBV18
D gene: NA
clone size: once
J gene: TRBJ2-3
CDR3 DNA: TGTGCCAGCTCCCCCAGGAGAACAGGGACAGATACGCAGTATTTT
CDR3 protein: CASSPRRTGTDTQYF

V gene: TRBV6-4
D gene: NA
clone size: NA
J gene: TRBJ2-3
CDR3 DNA: TGTGCCAGCAGCGAGGGAGTGGGGGCCAGGACAGATACGCAGTATTTT
CDR3 protein: CASSEGVGARTDTQYF

V gene: TRBV15
D gene: NA
clone size: many
J gene: TRBJ2-1
CDR3 DNA: TGTGCCACCAGCAGAGATCGGGGCAGGGGCCCGTTCTTC
CDR3 protein: CATSRDRGRGPFF

V gene: TRBV7-8
D gene: NA
clone size: NA
J gene: TRBJ1-2
CDR3 DNA: TGTGCCAGCAGCCCGTTAAGGGGCGGGGATGGCTACACCTTC
CDR3 protein: CASSPLRGGDGYTF

V gene: TRBV4-1
D gene: NA
clone size: NA
J gene: TRBJ1-5
CDR3 DNA: TGCGCCAGCAGCCAAGGGATCAGAGGGAGAAGCAATCAGCCCCAGCATTTT
CDR3 protein: CASSQGIRGRSNQPQHF

V gene: TRBV5-1
D gene: NA
clone size: NA
J gene: TRBJ2-3
CDR3 DNA: TGCGCCAGCAGCACGGGAGCAGATACGCAGTATTTT
CDR3 protein: CASSTGADTQYF

V gene: TRBV5-4
D gene: NA
clone size: NA
J gene: TRBJ1-3
CDR3 DNA: TGTGCCAGCAGCTTGGCCCCCCAGGGGTCTGGAAACACCATATATTTT
CDR3 protein: CASSLAPQGSGNTIYF

V gene: TRBV7-6
D gene: NA
clone size: NA
J gene: TRBJ2-3
CDR3 DNA: TGTGCCAGCAGTATCGGCCGGGTGGAGGACACAGATACGCAGTATTTT
CDR3 protein: CASSIGRVEDTDTQYF

V gene: TRBV5-4
D gene: NA
clone size: few
J gene: TRBJ2-7
CDR3 DNA: TGTGCCAGCAGCTGGTGGACAGTAGGCGAGCAGTACTTC
CDR3 protein: CASSWWTVGEQYF

V gene: TRBV24-1
D gene: TRBD1
clone size: NA
J gene: TRBJ2-2
CDR3 DNA: TGTGCCACCAGTGAACCGGGACAGGGGATCACCGGGGAGCTGTTTTTT
CDR3 protein: CATSEPGQGITGELFF

V gene: TRBV3-1/TRBV3-2
D gene: NA
clone size: NA
J gene: TRBJ1-5
CDR3 DNA: TGTGCCAGCAGCCAAGTATACCGGGAGGGCAATCAGCCCCAGCATTTT
CDR3 protein: CASSQVYREGNQPQHF

V gene: TRBV28
D gene: NA
clone size: NA
J gene: TRBJ1-2
CDR3 DNA: TGTGCCAGCAGTTTAGGTCGGGCTAACTATGGCTACACCTTC
CDR3 protein: CASSLGRANYGYTF

V gene: TRBV5-4
D gene: NA
clone size: few
J gene: TRBJ2-5
CDR3 DNA: TGTGCCAGCAGCTTGAGTCGCGGTAGTGAGACCCAGTACTTC
CDR3 protein: CASSLSRGSETQYF

V gene: TRBV12-3/TRBV12-4
D gene: TRBD2
clone size: NA
J gene: TRBJ2-2
CDR3 DNA: TGTGCCAGCAGTTTTGCGGGGGCCGGGGAGCTGTTTTTT
CDR3 protein: CASSFAGAGELFF

V gene: TRBV4-1
D gene: NA
clone size: few
J gene: TRBJ1-5
CDR3 DNA: TGCGCCAGCAGCCAAGAGCCTGGAGGCAATCAGCCCCAGCATTTT
CDR3 protein: CASSQEPGGNQPQHF

V gene: TRBV30
D gene: NA
clone size: NA
J gene: TRBJ1-1
CDR3 DNA: TGTGCCATCTCCCGGCAAACGGGAACTGAAGCTTTCTTT
CDR3 protein: CAISRQTGTEAFF

V gene: TRBV10-3
D gene: NA
clone size: NA
J gene: TRBJ1-4
CDR3 DNA: TGTGCCACTAAGCCCCCGGCGGGTGGGGAAAAACTGTTTTTT
CDR3 protein: CATKPPAGGEKLFF

V gene: TRBV7-9
D gene: NA
clone size: NA
J gene: TRBJ1-1
CDR3 DNA: TGTGCCAGCAGCTTACTTACGAGCACTGAAGCTTTCTTT
CDR3 protein: CASSLLTSTEAFF

V gene: TRBV11-3
D gene: TRBD1
clone size: NA
J gene: TRBJ2-5
CDR3 DNA: TGTGCCAGCAGCAAAGGACAGGGATCCTTAGAGACCCAGTACTTC
CDR3 protein: CASSKGQGSLETQYF

V gene: TRBV7-9
D gene: TRBD1
clone size: NA
J gene: TRBJ2-3
CDR3 DNA: TGTGCCAGCAGCCATTCCCCGGGACAGGGGACAGATACGCAGTATTTT
CDR3 protein: CASSHSPGQGTDTQYF

V gene: TRBV9
D gene: TRBD1
clone size: NA
J gene: TRBJ1-1
CDR3 DNA: TGTGCCAGCAGCGTAGAGGGGGCGCAAACTGAAGCTTTCTTT
CDR3 protein: CASSVEGAQTEAFF

V gene: TRBV7-9
D gene: TRBD1
clone size: NA
J gene: TRBJ1-2
CDR3 DNA: TGTGCCAGCAGCTTGGGACAGGGAACTAACTATGGCTACACCTTC
CDR3 protein: CASSLGQGTNYGYTF